This T cell receptor (beta chain) came from a study of blood T cells in healthy people across ages (dated by TCRdb to about 2015). Context from the whole study: In model experiments, template switching captured about one uniquely barcoded TCR beta cDNA molecule for every two T cells. The donors were split into four age groups: young (average around 16 years), middle-aged (about 40), aged (more than 60) and long-lived (approximately 80). For two donors (one aged 18 to 29 and one aged 80 or older), the study analyzed two additional independent replicas of 1 million unique cDNA reads from the same blood draw. Using deep sequencing normalized with unique cDNA molecular identifiers, the study measured how TCR beta repertoire diversity changes with age. To avoid experimental bias, donors of different ages were randomly spread across the sequencing lanes.

The donors were 40 or so Caucasian individuals from Russia, aged 6 to 90 years, who were systemically healthy. About 9.6 milliliters of peripheral blood were collected from each donor into EDTA-treated Vacutainer tubes. Ficoll-Paque density-gradient centrifugation was used to isolate PBMCs, with at least 7 million per sample. Trizol reagent was used to extract total RNA from PBMCs, with at least 5 micrograms per sample. For every donor, an aliquot of PBMCs went through flow cytometry to measure the percentages of naive CD45RAhigh/CD27high T cells. Details on this clonotype: The antigen it binds to is not known. No much larger clonotype is one base removed from it; base qualities were not supplied.

The protocol used for the library was 5' RACE. Data came from an Illumina HiSeq 2500. The second PCR ran for about 6 to 12 cycles and used a J-beta primer mix along with a sample-barcoded 5' primer. Each TCR beta cDNA molecule received a unique molecular identifier from a template-switch 5' adaptor carrying 12 random nucleotides. Each sample yielded at least 3 million CDR3-containing paired-end reads. All of the RNA was converted into first-strand cDNA using the Mint cDNA synthesis kit, with a TRBC-specific oligonucleotide serving as the primer. Following uracil-DNA glycosylase treatment, a first 18-cycle PCR with universal primers M1SS and BC2_uni_R was performed on all cDNA. In the paper's pipeline: For normalization, 1 million high-quality reads were randomly selected from each sample, with every read carrying a distinct molecular identifier. Instead of being binned into consensus sequences, reads with shared molecular identifiers were discarded. CDR3 identification, clonotype clustering and error correction used MiTCR with a Q25 quality threshold and the strictest error-elimination algorithm. Lower-bound total TCR beta diversity was estimated with a nonparametric unseen species model using Euler transformation. The public reads were run again by TCRdb, first through fastp at Q25 and then through MiXCR, and only productive beta chains were kept. Each entry merges the rows of one CDR3 protein and shows their most common DNA and genes. Here the V and J calls rest on TCRdb's processing, not on the authors' analysis. Recorded for this sample are 1.2 million to 1.5 million distinct CDR3 sequences; around 39% of them occurred a single time. The top ten hold around 8% of the sample.

Findings and caveats that apply to the study as a whole: Compared with the aged group, more naive CD4+ T cells, fewer expanded clones and increased TCR diversity were shown by the long-lived group, suggesting age selection. Observed TCR beta diversity per million T cells fell roughly linearly with age, and a significant reduction was already apparent by age roughly 41. Estimates of total diversity based on one million sequenced T cells were regarded as lower bounds and as underestimates. Conclusive comparison of naive and antigen-experienced compartments was prevented by the profiling of bulk unsorted PBMCs. Because donor CMV infection status was unknown, age-related changes in expanded clonotypes were potentially confounded. The percentage of naive T cells measured by flow cytometry correlated strongly with observed TCR beta diversity.

From cysteine to phenylalanine, the CDR3 is 16 amino acids long. Only the CDR3 part of the read is kept: 48 bases, read in frame from the first base. CDR1 SGHNT and CDR2 YENEEA are derived from the germline V gene. The junction carries 19 bases between V and J, which are trimmed by 4 bases and 4 bases respectively. The sequence derives from a woman younger than 35 in good health. The sample consisted of blood. In this chain, TRBV11-3 is recombined with TRBJ1-2; 6 matching bases give a weak D call of TRBD1. The CDR3 has the sequence CASSSRDKASLYGYTF. DNA sequence: TGTGCCAGCAGCTCCCGGGACAAGGCTTCCCTCTATGGCTACACCTTC.